The 20 T cell receptor beta chains reported below all come from one sample, sequenced in a study of T-cell memory formation after mild COVID-19. MiXCR was run by TCRdb on the 5' RACE reads, yielding one entry per CDR3 protein. In the table there are 400,000 to 550,000 distinct CDR3 sequences, 20% to 25% of which are singletons. Specimen: PBMCs or a T cell subset sorted from them (not recorded which). The receptors here all came from an adult woman who had mild COVID-19 (a few samples of this study predate the infection). Cell type and time point are not known.

The V and J genes are TRBV12-3 or TRBV12-4 and TRBJ1-5, with D maybe TRBD1 (5 bases). This CDR3 is built from 12 residues. Trimming took 6 bases from V and 6 from J, leaving 9 bases between them. CDR3 residues: CASREGSQPQHF. The CDR3 coding sequence is TGTGCCAGCAGGGAGGGGTCTCAGCCCCAGCATTTT.

This clonotype was counted a few times. The V gene is TRBV5-6, the J gene TRBJ2-1; 7 nucleotides agree with TRBD1. The CDR3 runs 14 residues. Germline trimming cut 3 bases from V and 10 bases from J; bases unmatched to any gene: 10. Germline V gives CDR1 SGHDT, CDR2 YYEEEE. The CDR3 region is CASSSLYRGREQFF. The CDR3 nucleotides read TGTGCCAGCAGCTCGTTATACAGGGGTCGGGAGCAGTTCTTC.

This clonotype occurred a few times. The V call is TRBV7-9, the J call TRBJ2-3; D remains ambiguous. V was shortened by 3 bases and J by 0 bases, with 13 bases between the two germline ends. The CDR3 runs to 16 residues. Germline V gene sequence: CDR1 SEHNR, CDR2 FQNEAQ (reference sequence). This CDR3 reads CASSLSRRASTDTQYF. In DNA, the CDR3 is TGTGCCAGCAGCTTGAGCAGAAGAGCTAGCACAGATACGCAGTATTTT.

The chain uses TRBV19 and TRBJ2-7, with D perhaps given as TRBD1 or TRBD2 (5 bases each). The germline CDR1 and CDR2 sequences are LNHDA and SQIVND (reference sequence). V was trimmed by 5 bases and J by 7 bases, leaving 21 bases between them. CDR3 length: 15 amino acids. The CDR3, as DNA: TGTGCCAGTAGTTTGCCGGGCCTTGGGGGTTGGGAGCAGTACTTC. Residues: CASSLPGLGGWEQYF.

V and J are TRBV7-9 and TRBJ2-3, with 10 bases fitting TRBD2. This CDR3 has 16 amino acids. Looked up from germline, CDR1 is SEHNR and CDR2 is FQNEAQ (reference sequence). Trimming removed 1 base from V and 3 bases from J; junction bases left unmatched: 4. The CDR3 reads CASSLGVAGGTDTQYF. CDR3 sequence (DNA): TGTGCCAGCAGCTTAGGGGTAGCGGGAGGAACAGATACGCAGTATTTT.

This clonotype was counted ten times or more. The chain couples TRBV3-1 to TRBJ1-5; no firm D call. Germline CDR1 and CDR2: LGHDT and YNNKEL (reference sequence). V was cut by 0 bases and J by 3 bases, with 12 bases left in between. This CDR3 has 16 residues. This CDR3 reads CASSQDTAEYNQPQHF. The CDR3 DNA reads as TGTGCCAGCAGCCAAGATACGGCAGAATACAATCAGCCCCAGCATTTT.

This clonotype has a handful of counts. The chain employs TRBV6-6 and TRBJ2-1; the D is unclear. V lost 0 bases and J lost 13, with 10 bases in between. This CDR3 is built from 12 residues. In germline, CDR1 is MNHNY, CDR2 SVGAGI (reference sequence). This chain's CDR3 is CASSYSLAAQFF. The CDR3 nucleotides read TGTGCCAGCAGTTACTCATTAGCCGCTCAGTTCTTC.

The chain joins TRBV7-2 to TRBJ2-5; TRBD2 agrees at 7 bases. This CDR3 spans 15 amino acids. J was trimmed by 4 bases and V by 1 base; bases with no gene match: 6. Germline CDR1 and CDR2: SGHTA and FQGNSA. For the CDR3, the DNA is TGTGCCAGCAGCTTAGGGGGGGGACCGGGAGAGACCCAGTACTTC. It translates to CASSLGGGPGETQYF.

This clonotype turned up a few times. The chain carries TRBV6-5 and TRBJ1-1; 7 nucleotides agree with TRBD1. The junction had 6 bases not matched to a gene; V was cut back by 4 bases and J by 1 base. The CDR3 extends over 15 amino acids. CDR1 is MNHEY and CDR2 is SVGAGI in the germline V gene. CDR3 bases: TGTGCCAGCAGTTTCTCGGCAGGGGGGAACACTGAAGCTTTCTTT. Its protein product is CASSFSAGGNTEAFF.

This clonotype came up a few times. The chain employs TRBV12-3 or TRBV12-4 and TRBJ2-5; 9 nucleotides align to TRBD1. V lost 3 bases to trimming and J lost 5 bases; unmatched junction nucleotides: 7. The CDR3 is 15 amino acids. CDR3 sequence: CASSLVGQGPETQYF. Written as DNA, the CDR3 is TGTGCCAGCAGTTTGGTGGGACAGGGACCCGAGACCCAGTACTTC.

This clonotype was observed a handful of times. This chain joins TRBV12-3 or TRBV12-4 and TRBJ2-1; 8 bases are a match to TRBD1. The junction had 8 bases not matched to a gene; V was cut back by 5 bases and J by 8 bases. This CDR3 spans 14 amino acids. The CDR3 nucleotides are TGTGCCAGCAGTCGCGGACAGGGTAGCGATGAGCAGTTCTTC. Translation: CASSRGQGSDEQFF.

V gene TRBV24-1 combines with J gene TRBJ2-2; 7 bases are shared with TRBD1. The V gene end was trimmed by 7 bases and the J gene end by 3 bases; junction bases not matched to a gene: 4. CDR3 length equals 14 residues. Germline CDR1 KGHDR, CDR2 SFDVKD. The CDR3: CATSGQVYTGELFF. In DNA, the CDR3 is TGTGCCACCAGCGGACAGGTCTACACCGGGGAGCTGTTTTTT.

This clonotype has a handful of counts. The gene calls are TRBV24-1 and TRBJ2-1; 9 bases match TRBD1. V shed 12 bases, J shed 8 bases, and the junction held 7 bases outside the gene matches. Germline V gene data show CDR1 as KGHDR and CDR2 as SFDVKD. This CDR3 has 12 amino acids. The CDR3 is CAVGTGMDEQFF. CDR3 in DNA: TGTGCCGTTGGGACAGGGATGGATGAGCAGTTCTTC.

This clonotype has just a few counts. The V and J genes are TRBV3-1 and TRBJ2-2; D is unclear. From germline, CDR1 is LGHDT and CDR2 YNNKEL (reference sequence). The germline V and J ends were trimmed by 8 bases and 2 bases, with 6 bases remaining between them. The CDR3 is 12 amino acids. CDR3 region: CASLENTGELFF. The CDR3 region has the DNA TGTGCCAGCCTGGAAAACACCGGGGAGCTGTTTTTT.

This clonotype was observed a handful of times. The chain is built from TRBV7-9 and TRBJ2-5, with 9 bases identical to TRBD2. Germline loops: CDR1 SEHNR, CDR2 FQNEAQ (reference sequence). With V trimmed by 2 bases and J by 4 bases, 11 bases remained unmatched. CDR3 length: 17 amino acids. The CDR3 here is CASSLSGRLAVGETQYF. DNA of the CDR3: TGTGCCAGCAGCTTATCGGGGAGACTAGCGGTAGGAGAGACCCAGTACTTC.

The chain has TRBV6-5 and TRBJ1-6, with D tentatively TRBD1 (5 bases). CDR1 MNHEY and CDR2 SVGAGI come from the germline V gene. Trimming shortened V by 3 bases and J by 8 bases, and 14 bases separated the two germline ends. This CDR3 comprises 15 residues. The CDR3 sequence: CASSYQGPRDSPLHF. DNA for the CDR3: TGTGCCAGCAGTTATCAGGGCCCCAGGGATTCACCCCTCCACTTT.

This clonotype was counted at least ten times. This chain uses TRBV5-1 with TRBJ2-5; TRBD2 matches 14 bases. The CDR3 consists of 16 residues. Germline CDR1 SGHRS, CDR2 YFSETQ. The V segment lost 4 bases and the J segment 5 bases; nucleotides outside the gene matches: 7. CDR3 nucleotides: TGCGCCAGCAGCGCCGGGACTAGCGGGAGTACGGAGACCCAGTACTTC. Translation: CASSAGTSGSTETQYF.

The V call is TRBV20-1, the J call TRBJ2-1; TRBD2 might be the D (6 bases). This CDR3 contains 15 residues. Germline CDR1 and CDR2: DFQATT and SNEGSKA (reference sequence). V gave up 0 bases and J gave up 4 bases, with 13 bases separating them. The CDR3, as DNA: TGCAGTGCTAGAGATGTGGGAGGAGGTTACAATGAGCAGTTCTTC. Its translation is CSARDVGGGYNEQFF.

This clonotype occurred many times. The rearrangement uses TRBV7-9 and TRBJ2-3; D assignment may be TRBD1 or TRBD2 (6 bases each). This CDR3 region has 15 residues. The germline V and J ends were trimmed by 5 bases and 5 bases, with 17 bases remaining between them. Per the germline V gene, CDR1 is SEHNR and CDR2 is FQNEAQ (reference sequence). CDR3 in amino acids: CASSPRGAGKDTQYF. CDR3 bases: TGTGCCAGCAGCCCTAGGGGGGCCGGGAAAGATACGCAGTATTTT.

This clonotype came up a few times. This chain links TRBV5-4 with TRBJ2-2, with D perhaps TRBD1 (6 bases). Germline CDR1 reads SGHNT; CDR2 reads YYREEE (reference sequence). The CDR3 sequence is 16 residues long. Trimming took off 0 bases at V and 2 bases at J, with 11 bases between the two ends. DNA for the CDR3: TGTGCCAGCAGCTTGGGATCCAGGGGAAACACCGGGGAGCTGTTTTTT. It specifies CASSLGSRGNTGELFF.